The T cell receptor beta chain described here comes from a study of immune evolution from preneoplasia to lung adenocarcinoma. Germline V gives CDR1 MNHEY, CDR2 SMNVEV (reference sequence). With V trimmed by 4 bases and J by 4 bases, 5 bases remained unmatched. CDR3 size: 16 residues. The table came from immunoSEQ multiplex PCR; TCRdb's copy has only in-frame clones and leaves some out. The sample includes several thousand clones, roughly 78% of them seen just once. This TCR was sampled from a person aged 45-69 years with lung adenocarcinoma. This chain connects TRBV27 to TRBJ2-7, with 15 bases fitting TRBD2. The sample comprised FFPE normal lung tissue adjacent to the tumor. DNA for the CDR3: TGTGCCAGCAGTTCCCCCGGGACTAGCGGGAGGTACGAGCAGTACTTC. Amino acid sequence: CASSSPGTSGRYEQYF.